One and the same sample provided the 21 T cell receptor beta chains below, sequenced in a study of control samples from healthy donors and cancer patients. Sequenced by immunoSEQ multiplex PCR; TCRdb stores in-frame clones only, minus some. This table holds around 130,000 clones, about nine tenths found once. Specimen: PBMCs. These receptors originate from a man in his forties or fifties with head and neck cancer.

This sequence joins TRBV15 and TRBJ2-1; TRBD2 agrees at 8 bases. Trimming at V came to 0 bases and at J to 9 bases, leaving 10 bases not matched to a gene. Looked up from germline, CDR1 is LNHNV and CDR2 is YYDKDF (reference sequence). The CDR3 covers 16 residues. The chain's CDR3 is CATSREGLVFGGEQFF. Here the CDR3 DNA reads TGTGCCACCAGCAGAGAGGGACTAGTCTTCGGGGGTGAGCAGTTCTTC.

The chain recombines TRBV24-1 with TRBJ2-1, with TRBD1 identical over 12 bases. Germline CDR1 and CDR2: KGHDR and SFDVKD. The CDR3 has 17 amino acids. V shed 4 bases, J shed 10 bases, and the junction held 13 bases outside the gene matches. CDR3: CATSDSGPGQGAREQFF. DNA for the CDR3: TGTGCCACCAGTGACTCGGGACCGGGACAGGGGGCGCGGGAGCAGTTCTTC.

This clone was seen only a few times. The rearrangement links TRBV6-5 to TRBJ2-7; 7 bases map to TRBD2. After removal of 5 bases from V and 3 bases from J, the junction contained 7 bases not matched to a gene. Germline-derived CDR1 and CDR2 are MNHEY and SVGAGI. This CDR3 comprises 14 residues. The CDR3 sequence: CASSPKWDYYEQYF. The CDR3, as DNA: TGTGCCAGCAGTCCAAAATGGGACTACTACGAGCAGTACTTC.

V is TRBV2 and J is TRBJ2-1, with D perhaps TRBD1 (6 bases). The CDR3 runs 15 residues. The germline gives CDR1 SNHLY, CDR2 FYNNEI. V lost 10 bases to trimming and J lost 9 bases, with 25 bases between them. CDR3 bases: TGTGCCACCTTGAGACAGGACGAAGCCGACACTGAGCAGTTCTTC. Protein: CATLRQDEADTEQFF.

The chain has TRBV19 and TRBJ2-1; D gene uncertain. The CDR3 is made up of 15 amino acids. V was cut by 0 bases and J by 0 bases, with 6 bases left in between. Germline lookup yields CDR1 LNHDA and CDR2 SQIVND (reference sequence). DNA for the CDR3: TGTGCCAGTAGTATAGACACCTACTCCTACAATGAGCAGTTCTTC. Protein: CASSIDTYSYNEQFF.

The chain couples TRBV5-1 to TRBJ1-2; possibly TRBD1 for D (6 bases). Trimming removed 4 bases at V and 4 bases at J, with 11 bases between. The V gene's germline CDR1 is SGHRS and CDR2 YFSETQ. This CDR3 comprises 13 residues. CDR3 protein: CASSPDRGYGYTF. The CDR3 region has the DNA TGCGCCAGCAGCCCGGACAGAGGCTATGGCTACACCTTC.

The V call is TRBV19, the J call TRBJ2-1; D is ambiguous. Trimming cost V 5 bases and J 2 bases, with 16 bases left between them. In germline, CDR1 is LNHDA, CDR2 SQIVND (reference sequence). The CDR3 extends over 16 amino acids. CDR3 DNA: TGTGCCAGTAGTTTAACTCTAGGGCCACCCTACAATGAGCAGTTCTTC. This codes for CASSLTLGPPYNEQFF.

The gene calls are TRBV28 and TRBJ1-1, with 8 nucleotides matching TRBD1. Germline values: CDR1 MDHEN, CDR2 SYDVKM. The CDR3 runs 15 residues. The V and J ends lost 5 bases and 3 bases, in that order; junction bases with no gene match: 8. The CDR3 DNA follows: TGTGCCAGCAGTGAAACTCAGGGGGCTTACACTGAAGCTTTCTTT. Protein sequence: CASSETQGAYTEAFF.

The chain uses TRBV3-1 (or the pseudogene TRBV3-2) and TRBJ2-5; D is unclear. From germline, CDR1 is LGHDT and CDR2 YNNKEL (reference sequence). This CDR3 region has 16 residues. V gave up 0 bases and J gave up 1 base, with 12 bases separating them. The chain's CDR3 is CASSQEKGWVQETQYF. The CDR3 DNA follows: TGTGCCAGCAGCCAAGAGAAGGGCTGGGTCCAAGAGACCCAGTACTTC.

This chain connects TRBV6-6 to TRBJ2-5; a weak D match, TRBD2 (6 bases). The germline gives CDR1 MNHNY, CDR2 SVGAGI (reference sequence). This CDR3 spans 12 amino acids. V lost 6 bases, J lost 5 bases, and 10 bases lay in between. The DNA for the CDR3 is TGTGCCAGCAGGAAGGAGGGGGAGACCCAGTACTTC. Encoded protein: CASRKEGETQYF.

This chain's CDR3 is CAGWGDHGYTF. The CDR3 DNA is TGTGCCGGATGGGGGGATCATGGCTACACCTTC. The chain is built from TRBV28 and TRBJ1-2; D possibly corresponds to TRBD1 (5 bases). This CDR3 has 11 amino acids. Germline values: CDR1 MDHEN, CDR2 SYDVKM. The V gene lost 11 bases and the J gene lost 6 bases, with 13 bases spanning the gap.

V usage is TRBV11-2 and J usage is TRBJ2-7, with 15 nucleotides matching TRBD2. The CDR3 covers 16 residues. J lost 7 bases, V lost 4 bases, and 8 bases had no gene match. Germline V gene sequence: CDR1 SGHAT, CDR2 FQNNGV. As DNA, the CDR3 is TGTGCCAGCAGCTACGGACTAGCGGGAGGGCTAAGGGAGCAGTACTTC. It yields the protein CASSYGLAGGLREQYF. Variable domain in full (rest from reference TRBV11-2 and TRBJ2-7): EAGVAQSPRYKIIEKRQSVAFWCNPISGHATLYWYQQILGQGPKLLIQFQNNGVVDDSQLPKDRFSAERLKGVDSTLKIQPAKLEDSAVYLCASSYGLAGGLREQYFGPGTRLTVT.

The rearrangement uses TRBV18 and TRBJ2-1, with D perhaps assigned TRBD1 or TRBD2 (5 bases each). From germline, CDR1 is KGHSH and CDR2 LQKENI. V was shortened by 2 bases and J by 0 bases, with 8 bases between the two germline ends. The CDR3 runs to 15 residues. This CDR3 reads CASSPGGSSYNEQFF. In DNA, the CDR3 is TGTGCCAGCTCACCAGGGGGTAGCTCCTACAATGAGCAGTTCTTC.

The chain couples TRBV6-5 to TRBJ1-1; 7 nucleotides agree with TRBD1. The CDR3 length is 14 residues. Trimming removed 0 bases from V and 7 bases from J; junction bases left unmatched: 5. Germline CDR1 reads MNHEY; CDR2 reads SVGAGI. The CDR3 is CASSYSRQGLEAFF. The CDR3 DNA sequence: TGTGCCAGCAGTTACTCGAGACAGGGTCTTGAAGCTTTCTTT.

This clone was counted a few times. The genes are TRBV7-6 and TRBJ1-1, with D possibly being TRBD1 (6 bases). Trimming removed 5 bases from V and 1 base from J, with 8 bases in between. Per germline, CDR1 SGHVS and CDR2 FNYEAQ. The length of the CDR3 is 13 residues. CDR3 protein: CASSRQENTEAFF. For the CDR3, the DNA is TGTGCCAGCAGCCGACAGGAGAACACTGAAGCTTTCTTT.

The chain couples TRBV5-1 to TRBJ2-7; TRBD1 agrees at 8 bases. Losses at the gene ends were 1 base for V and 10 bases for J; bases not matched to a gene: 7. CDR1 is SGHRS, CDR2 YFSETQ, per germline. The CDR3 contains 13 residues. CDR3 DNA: TGCGCCAGCAGCTTGAACCCTCAGGGGGCCCAGTACTTC. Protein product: CASSLNPQGAQYF.

The CDR3 region is CASSLMAGGQETQYF. The DNA of the CDR3 is TGTGCCAGCAGCTTAATGGCGGGGGGCCAAGAGACCCAGTACTTC. The J gene is TRBJ2-5, the V gene TRBV13; 8 bases are shared with TRBD2. The trim removed 2 bases at V and 1 base at J, leaving 3 bases unmatched. This CDR3 has 15 residues. Germline assignment: CDR1 PRHDT and CDR2 FYEKMQ (reference sequence).

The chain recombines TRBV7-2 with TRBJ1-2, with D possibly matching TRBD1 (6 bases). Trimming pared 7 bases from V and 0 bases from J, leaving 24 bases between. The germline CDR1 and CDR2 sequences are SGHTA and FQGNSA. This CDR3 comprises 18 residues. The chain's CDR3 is CASTQPGVPVGANYGYTF. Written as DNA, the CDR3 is TGTGCCAGCACCCAGCCAGGGGTCCCCGTAGGAGCTAACTATGGCTACACCTTC.

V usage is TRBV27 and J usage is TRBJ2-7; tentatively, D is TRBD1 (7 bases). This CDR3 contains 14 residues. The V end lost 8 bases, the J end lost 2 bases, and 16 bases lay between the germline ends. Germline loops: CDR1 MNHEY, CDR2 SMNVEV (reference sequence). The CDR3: CASRYRGTAYEQYF. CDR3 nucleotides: TGTGCCAGCCGTTATCGGGGGACAGCCTACGAGCAGTACTTC.

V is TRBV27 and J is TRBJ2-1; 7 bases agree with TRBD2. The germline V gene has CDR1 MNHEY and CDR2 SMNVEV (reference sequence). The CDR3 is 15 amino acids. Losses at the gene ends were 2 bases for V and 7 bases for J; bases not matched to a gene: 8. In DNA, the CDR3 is TGTGCCAGCAGTTTAAACGGGGGGATCCGGAATGAGCAGTTCTTC. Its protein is CASSLNGGIRNEQFF.

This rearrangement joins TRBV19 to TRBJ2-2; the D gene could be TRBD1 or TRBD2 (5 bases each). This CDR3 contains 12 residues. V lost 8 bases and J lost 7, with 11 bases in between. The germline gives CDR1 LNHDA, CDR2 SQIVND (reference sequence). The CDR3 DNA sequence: TGTGCCAGTCACTGGGGGAGCGGGGAGCTGTTTTTT. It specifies CASHWGSGELFF. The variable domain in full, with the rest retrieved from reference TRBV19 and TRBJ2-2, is DGGITQSPKYLFRKEGQNVTLSCEQNLNHDAMYWYRQDPGQGLRLIYYSQIVNDFQKGDIAEGYSVSREKKESFPLTVTSAQKNPTAFYLCASHWGSGELFFGEGSRLTVL.